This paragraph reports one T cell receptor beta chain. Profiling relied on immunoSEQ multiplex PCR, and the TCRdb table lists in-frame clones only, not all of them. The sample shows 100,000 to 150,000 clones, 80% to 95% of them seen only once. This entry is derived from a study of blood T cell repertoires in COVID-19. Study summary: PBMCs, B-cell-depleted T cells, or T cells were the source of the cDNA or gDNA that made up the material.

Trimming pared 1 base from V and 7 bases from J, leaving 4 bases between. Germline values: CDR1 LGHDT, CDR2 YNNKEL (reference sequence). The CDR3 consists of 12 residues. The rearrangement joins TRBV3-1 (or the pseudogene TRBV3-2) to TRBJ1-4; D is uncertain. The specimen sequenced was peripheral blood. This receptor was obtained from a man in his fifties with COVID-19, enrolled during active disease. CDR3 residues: CASSQGAEKLFF. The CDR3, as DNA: TGTGCCAGCAGCCAAGGAGCTGAAAAACTGTTTTTT.